The 25 T cell receptor beta chains listed next were all sequenced from one sample in a study of T cells in Graves' hyperthyroidism and ophthalmopathy (dated by TCRdb to between 2018 and 2021). Library generation was performed with multiplex PCR. Instrument used: Illumina HiSeq 2000. Amplification of TCR beta CDR3 regions was carried out from RNA transcripts. The TCR CDR3 was subjected to a first round of RT-PCR using the HTBI primer set and the Qiagen OneStep RT-PCR kit. The raw public reads went through TCRdb reprocessing: fastp at Q25, MiXCR clone calling, in-frame beta chains kept. Identical CDR3 proteins give one entry, which carries the most common genes and DNA. This sample comprises around 620,000 distinct CDR3 sequences, approximately 15% of them detected only once. The ten biggest clones cover roughly 7.1% of the sample. The sequenced material came from blood. The receptors were gathered from a woman under 30 with Graves' ophthalmopathy.

This clonotype occurred many times. This chain uses TRBV9 with TRBJ2-7; D is ambiguous. CDR1 and CDR2 from the germline V gene are SGDLS and YYNGEE. The CDR3 spans 13 residues. V was cut by 4 bases and J by 5 bases, with 13 bases left in between. The CDR3 DNA reads TGTGCCAGCAGCCCCCCGGTCGCCCACGAGCAGTACTTC. Protein product: CASSPPVAHEQYF. Drawing the rest from reference TRBV9 and TRBJ2-7, the complete variable domain is DSGVTQTPKHLITATGQRVTLRCSPRSGDLSVYWYQQSLDQGLQFLIQYYNGEERAKGNILERFSAQQFPDLHSELNLSSLELGDSALYFCASSPPVAHEQYFGPGTRLTVT.

V usage is TRBV5-8 and J usage is TRBJ1-2, with a weak D call TRBD1 (6 bases). This CDR3 region has 16 residues. Trimming took off 0 bases at V and 4 bases at J, with 16 bases between the two ends. Germline V gene lookup returns CDR1 SGHTS and CDR2 YDEGEE. CDR3 residues: CASSLEGGGFGYGYTF. CDR3 coding DNA: TGTGCCAGCAGCTTGGAAGGGGGAGGGTTCGGCTATGGCTACACCTTC.

This clonotype was detected ten times or more. V gene TRBV20-1 combines with J gene TRBJ1-5; D not resolved. The V end was cut by 3 bases, the J end by 0 bases, with 9 bases between. Germline V gene data show CDR1 as DFQATT and CDR2 as SNEGSKA (reference sequence). The CDR3 has 14 residues. CDR3 protein: CSARERASNQPQHF. CDR3 sequence (DNA): TGCAGTGCTAGGGAGAGGGCTAGCAATCAGCCCCAGCATTTT.

This clonotype was seen many times. The chain combines TRBV12-3 or TRBV12-4 with TRBJ2-7, with a tentative D call TRBD2 (7 bases). The CDR3 runs 15 residues. V was clipped by 6 bases and J by 3 bases, with 18 bases between them. This CDR3 reads CASSLLADRNYEQYF. CDR3 nucleotide sequence: TGTGCCAGCAGCCTGCTAGCGGACAGAAACTACGAGCAGTACTTC.

This clonotype appeared many times. The chain carries TRBV28 and TRBJ2-7; D gene uncertain. Germline CDR1 is MDHEN and CDR2 is SYDVKM. V gave up 2 bases and J gave up 1 base, with 6 bases separating them. This CDR3 is built from 13 residues. The CDR3, as DNA: TGTGCCAGCAGTTTAAGCCGATCCTACGAGCAGTACTTC. This sequence encodes CASSLSRSYEQYF.

V is TRBV6-1 and J is TRBJ2-5; 8 nucleotides line up with TRBD2. In germline, CDR1 is MNHNS, CDR2 SASEGT. The CDR3 spans 16 residues. J gave up 4 bases and V 6 bases, and 13 bases lay outside the gene matches. CDR3 sequence (DNA): TGTGCCAGCAGCCTCAAAGCGGGAGCCCTCGGAGAGACCCAGTACTTC. Protein product: CASSLKAGALGETQYF.

There are many counts of this clonotype. The rearrangement links TRBV7-9 to TRBJ2-5; 10 positions agree with TRBD2. The CDR3 has 14 amino acids. Germline-derived CDR1 and CDR2 are SEHNR and FQNEAQ (reference sequence). V lost 4 bases and J lost 5; bases outside the gene matches: 4. The CDR3 DNA reads TGTGCCAGCAGCTCGGGGACTAGCGTCGAGACCCAGTACTTC. This gives the protein CASSSGTSVETQYF.

The table lists this clonotype with many counts. The chain carries TRBV5-6 and TRBJ2-5; 7 bases map to TRBD2. The CDR3 has 16 residues. Germline assignment: CDR1 SGHDT and CDR2 YYEEEE. Unmatched junction bases numbered 9, after V lost 4 bases and J lost 0 bases. This chain's CDR3 is CASSPASGAYQETQYF. The CDR3 bases are TGTGCCAGCAGCCCGGCCAGCGGGGCGTACCAAGAGACCCAGTACTTC.

This clonotype was detected many times. The chain employs TRBV27 and TRBJ1-2, with 8 nucleotides matching TRBD1. The J segment lost 4 bases and the V segment lost 5 bases, leaving 9 bases of the junction unmatched. CDR1 and CDR2 (germline): MNHEY, SMNVEV (reference sequence). CDR3 length equals 15 residues. Here the CDR3 DNA reads TGTGCCAGCAGTCCGTGGACAGGGCGGATCTATGGCTACACCTTC. Translating gives CASSPWTGRIYGYTF.

This clonotype has more than one count but fewer than ten. The CDR3 DNA reads as TGTGCCAGCATGGGACAGGTCGATGAGCAGTTCTTC. This gives the protein CASMGQVDEQFF. The chain couples TRBV11-2 to TRBJ2-1; TRBD1 agrees at 8 bases. V was pared by 7 bases and J by 8 bases, with 4 bases of the junction left unmatched. The CDR3 contains 12 residues. Germline V gene lookup returns CDR1 SGHAT and CDR2 FQNNGV.

The sample holds many counts of this clonotype. The rearrangement links TRBV27 to TRBJ2-7; TRBD1 aligns across 8 bases. With 7 bases clipped from V and 4 bases from J, the junction kept 9 bases outside the gene matches. The CDR3 is made up of 14 amino acids. CDR1 MNHEY and CDR2 SMNVEV come from the germline V gene (reference sequence). CDR3 amino acids: CASTGTGRGYEQYF. The CDR3 bases are TGTGCCAGCACCGGGACAGGTCGAGGGTACGAGCAGTACTTC.

This chain uses TRBV20-1 with TRBJ1-2, with D unresolved. Trimming left V 6 bases short and J 2 bases short, with 16 bases between. CDR1 and CDR2 (germline): DFQATT, SNEGSKA (reference sequence). CDR3 length equals 14 residues. The CDR3 DNA sequence: TGCAGTGCGACGGACTGGTCGTTAAACTATGGCTACACCTTC. It is translated as CSATDWSLNYGYTF.

Worth noting for this clonotype: This could be a read error, since a much larger clone is one nucleotide away. The chain links TRBV6-2 or TRBV6-3 to TRBJ2-5, with 7 bases aligning to TRBD1. Germline CDR1 is MNHEY and CDR2 is SVGEGT. CDR3 length equals 15 residues. The DNA for the CDR3 is TGTGCCAGCAGTCCCCCCCAGGGGGTGGGAGAGATCCAGTACTTC. Translating it yields CASSPPQGVGEIQYF.

There are many counts of this clonotype. V usage is TRBV4-1 and J usage is TRBJ1-1; a weak D match, TRBD1 (6 bases). The CDR3 contains 15 residues. Germline loops: CDR1 MGHRA, CDR2 YSYEKL. Trimming stripped 1 base from V and 4 bases from J, with 13 bases between. CDR3 coding DNA: TGCGCCAGCAGCCAAGGCAGGGGTCTGGGCACTGAAGCTTTCTTT. This sequence encodes CASSQGRGLGTEAFF.

The chain couples TRBV29-1 to TRBJ2-4; D ambiguous. Trimming took off 4 bases at V and 6 bases at J, with 10 bases between the two ends. The CDR3 sequence is 12 residues long. Germline V gives CDR1 SQVTM, CDR2 ANQGSEA. CDR3 sequence: CSVGVGVNIQYF. The CDR3 nucleotides read TGCAGCGTTGGAGTAGGTGTAAACATTCAGTACTTC.

This clonotype has a count of ten or more. The V call is TRBV9, the J call TRBJ1-2; no clear D. Trimming removed 0 bases at V and 2 bases at J, with 8 bases between. This CDR3 comprises 14 residues. In germline, CDR1 is SGDLS, CDR2 YYNGEE. CDR3 sequence: CASSVEGQNYGYTF. CDR3 coding DNA: TGTGCCAGCAGCGTAGAAGGCCAGAACTATGGCTACACCTTC.

This clonotype was found many times. The chain recombines TRBV28 with TRBJ1-1; D is uncertain. CDR1 is MDHEN and CDR2 is SYDVKM in the germline V gene. The CDR3 has 12 residues. The V gene lost 5 bases and the J gene lost 6 bases, with 10 bases spanning the gap. This chain's CDR3 is CASSPLYSEAFF. CDR3 DNA sequence: TGTGCCAGCAGTCCGCTCTACTCTGAAGCTTTCTTT.

This clonotype showed up many times. The chain recombines TRBV5-5 with TRBJ2-3; TRBD2 is a possible D gene (5 bases). CDR1 is SGHKS and CDR2 is YYEKEE in the germline V gene (reference sequence). The CDR3 length is 14 residues. V lost 2 bases and J 3 bases, leaving 10 bases between the germline ends. The CDR3 nucleotides are TGTGCCAGCAGCTTTCGGACTGAAACAGATACGCAGTATTTT. This sequence encodes CASSFRTETDTQYF. The variable domain in full, with the rest retrieved from reference TRBV5-5 and TRBJ2-3, is DAGVTQSPTHLIKTRGQQVTLRCSPISGHKSVSWYQQVLGQGPQFIFQYYEKEERGRGNFPDRFSARQFPNYSSELNVNALLLGDSALYLCASSFRTETDTQYFGPGTRLTVL.

This clonotype was seen ten or more times. This chain joins TRBV10-3 and TRBJ2-7; 9 positions match TRBD1. The CDR3 consists of 15 residues. J was trimmed by 3 bases and V by 6 bases; bases with no gene match: 9. CDR1 and CDR2 from the germline V gene are ENHRY and SYGVKD. The CDR3 region is CAIRLEGQGGYEQYF. Written as DNA, the CDR3 is TGTGCCATCAGGCTTGAGGGACAGGGCGGCTACGAGCAGTACTTC.

This clonotype was seen ten or more times. The J gene is TRBJ2-2, the V gene TRBV11-1, with 8 positions matching TRBD2. CDR1 and CDR2 (germline): SGHAT, FQDESV (reference sequence). Trimming at V came to 1 base and at J to 1 base, leaving 2 bases not matched to a gene. This CDR3 has 16 residues. In DNA form, the CDR3 reads TGTGCCAGCAGCTTAGGCCGGGAGGGGAACACCGGGGAGCTGTTTTTT. As protein: CASSLGREGNTGELFF.

Comment on this clonotype: At one boundary the junction diverges from the germline segment, which might be a read error. The chain links TRBV19 to TRBJ2-3; 8 nucleotides match TRBD1. This CDR3 contains 15 residues. Per germline, CDR1 LNHDA and CDR2 SQIVND (reference sequence). The CDR3 sequence is CASSTRGLVADTRYF. As DNA, the CDR3 is TGTGCCAGTAGTACCAGGGGGCTGGTCGCAGATACGCGGTATTTT.

The chain recombines TRBV19 with TRBJ2-3; TRBD2 might be the D (6 bases). Germline CDR1 and CDR2: LNHDA and SQIVND (reference sequence). The V end lost 7 bases, the J end lost 3 bases, and 8 bases lay between the germline ends. This CDR3 is built from 12 residues. The DNA of the CDR3 is TGTGCCAGTACGGGGACTACAGATACGCAGTATTTT. This gives the protein CASTGTTDTQYF.

The rearrangement joins TRBV24-1 to TRBJ2-3; tentatively, D is TRBD1 or TRBD2 (5 bases each). Trimming took 3 bases from V and 6 from J, leaving 30 bases between them. Germline CDR1 reads KGHDR; CDR2 reads SFDVKD. CDR3 size: 20 residues. CDR3 in DNA: TGTGCCACCAGTGATCCGAAAAGCCCGCCGGGGCCCCAACCCATCGATACGCAGTATTTT. Protein: CATSDPKSPPGPQPIDTQYF.

This clonotype was detected only a few times. The rearrangement links TRBV6-6 to TRBJ2-1; 14 bases align to TRBD2. Per germline, CDR1 MNHNY and CDR2 SVGAGI (reference sequence). V lost 0 bases, J lost 7 bases, and 2 bases stayed unmatched. This CDR3 spans 16 amino acids. The CDR3 sequence is CASSYSTSGRGNEQFF. The DNA for the CDR3 is TGTGCCAGCAGTTACTCGACTAGCGGGAGGGGGAATGAGCAGTTCTTC.

The V gene is TRBV5-1, the J gene TRBJ2-3; the match to TRBD1 covers 7 bases. The J segment lost 2 bases and the V segment lost 4 bases, leaving 7 bases of the junction unmatched. This CDR3 is 15 amino acids long. The germline gives CDR1 SGHRS, CDR2 YFSETQ. This CDR3 reads CASSLGTALTDTQYF. The CDR3 coding sequence is TGCGCCAGCAGCCTCGGGACAGCCCTCACAGATACGCAGTATTTT.